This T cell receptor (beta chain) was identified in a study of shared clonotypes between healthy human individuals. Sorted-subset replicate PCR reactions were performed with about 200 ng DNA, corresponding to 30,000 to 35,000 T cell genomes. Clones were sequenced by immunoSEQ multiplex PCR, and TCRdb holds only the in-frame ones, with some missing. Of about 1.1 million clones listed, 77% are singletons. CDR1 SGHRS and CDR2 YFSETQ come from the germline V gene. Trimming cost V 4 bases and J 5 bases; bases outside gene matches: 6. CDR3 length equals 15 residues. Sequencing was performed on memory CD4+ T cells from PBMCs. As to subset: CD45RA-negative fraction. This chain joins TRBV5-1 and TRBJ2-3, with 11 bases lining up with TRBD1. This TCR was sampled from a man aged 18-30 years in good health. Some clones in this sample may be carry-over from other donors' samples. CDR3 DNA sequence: TGCGCCAGCAGCGGTAGGACAGGGGGCGGAGATACGCAGTATTTT. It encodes CASSGRTGGGDTQYF.